Below are 6 T cell receptor beta chains sequenced from a single sample in a study of T cell responses to AZD1222 COVID-19 vaccine. Repertoires were generated with immunoSEQ multiplex PCR, while TCRdb's copy carries only in-frame clones and drops some. The table lists around 30,000 clones, approximately 90% of them singletons, with about 50% in the top ten. Sequences were derived from peripheral blood, sampled on day 0 of AZD1222 vaccination. These receptors originate from an adult in good health.

V is TRBV9 and J is TRBJ1-3; TRBD1 might be the D (5 bases). Germline-derived CDR1 and CDR2 are SGDLS and YYNGEE. Trimming removed 4 bases at V and 0 bases at J, with 14 bases between. The CDR3 runs to 16 residues. The CDR3 loop reads CASSLGDGRSGNTIYF. The CDR3 nucleotides are TGTGCCAGCAGCCTAGGGGACGGCCGCTCTGGAAACACCATATATTTT.

V gene TRBV10-3 combines with J gene TRBJ2-7; 8 nucleotides align to TRBD1. V dropped 2 bases and J dropped 2; count of bases not matched to a gene: 5. The CDR3 has 15 amino acids. Germline V gene lookup returns CDR1 ENHRY and CDR2 SYGVKD. The CDR3 spells CAISEKGTGTYEQYF. The CDR3 DNA sequence: TGTGCCATCAGTGAGAAGGGGACAGGAACCTACGAGCAGTACTTC.

This chain links TRBV6-5 with TRBJ1-2; 7 nucleotides match TRBD1. Trimming removed 5 bases from V and 0 bases from J; junction bases left unmatched: 3. This CDR3 contains 14 residues. The germline V gene encodes CDR1 MNHEY and CDR2 SVGAGI. CDR3 protein: CASSTQGTNYGYTF. DNA of the CDR3: TGTGCCAGCAGTACACAGGGGACTAACTATGGCTACACCTTC.

This clone has just one count. The chain couples TRBV6-6 to TRBJ2-1; the D gene is possibly TRBD1 (5 bases). V was pared by 8 bases and J by 8 bases, with 16 bases between. The CDR3 extends over 13 amino acids. CDR1 MNHNY and CDR2 SVGAGI come from the germline V gene (reference sequence). CDR3 loop: CASGGATIHEQFF. For the CDR3, the DNA is TGTGCCAGCGGTGGGGCGACCATCCATGAGCAGTTCTTC.

This chain uses TRBV29-1 with TRBJ2-7, with TRBD1 matching over 7 bases. From germline, CDR1 is SQVTM and CDR2 ANQGSEA. V gave up 8 bases and J gave up 2 bases; unmatched junction bases: 6. The CDR3 extends over 12 amino acids. CDR3 coding DNA: TGCAGCTTCAGACAGGGTCCCTACGAGCAGTACTTC. Its protein is CSFRQGPYEQYF.

The chain couples TRBV11-2 to TRBJ1-1, with a possible D match to TRBD1 (5 bases). The germline CDR1 and CDR2 sequences are SGHAT and FQNNGV. The V end lost 1 base, the J end lost 4 bases, and 10 bases lay between the germline ends. The CDR3 sequence is 14 residues long. The CDR3 is CASSLGTRSTEAFF. CDR3 nucleotide sequence: TGTGCCAGCAGCTTAGGGACAAGGAGCACTGAAGCTTTCTTT.